This T cell receptor (beta chain) was captured in a study of blood T cell repertoires in COVID-19. Study summary: Samples representing acute and convalescent COVID-19 were sourced from the United States, Italy and Spain. The cDNA or gDNA used as material had been derived from T cells, B-cell-depleted T cells, or PBMCs.

As originally analysed: Estimation of nucleated cell counts was performed using reference gene primer amplification. Using immunoSEQ multiplex PCR, the repertoire was profiled, and TCRdb retains in-frame clones only, with some absent. V, J and clone size derive from that table, while D and trimming were established from the DNA sequence. The repertoire includes more than 150,000 clones, nearly 80% of them detected once, and less than 30% sits in the top ten. CDR1 and CDR2 (germline): SGDLS, YYNGEE. The CDR3 sequence is 15 residues long. V was clipped by 3 bases and J by 1 base, with 11 bases between them.

Source material: peripheral blood. This sequence was found in a woman in her 70s with acute or convalescent COVID-19. The rearrangement joins TRBV9 to TRBJ1-3, with D perhaps TRBD1 (5 bases). CDR3 coding DNA: TGTGCCAGCAGCGAGCGGGGGGTGTCTGGAAACACCATATATTTT. It is translated as CASSERGVSGNTIYF. The full variable domain, completed using reference TRBV9 and TRBJ1-3, is DSGVTQTPKHLITATGQRVTLRCSPRSGDLSVYWYQQSLDQGLQFLIQYYNGEERAKGNILERFSAQQFPDLHSELNLSSLELGDSALYFCASSERGVSGNTIYFGEGSWLTVV.